Listed here are 13 T cell receptor beta chains from one sample, sequenced in a study of OX40 agonist ivuxolimab in advanced cancers. Sequencing was performed with immunoSEQ multiplex PCR; in TCRdb, only in-frame clones are kept and a portion is missing. The data hold under 35,000 clones, with around 87% observed a single time. The input for sequencing was CD4+ or CD8+ T cells sorted from blood, taken in a trial of the OX40 agonist ivuxolimab. Receptors were obtained from an adult with an advanced solid tumor such as melanoma, head and neck, liver or kidney cancer.

J is TRBJ2-3 and V is TRBV28, with 10 bases aligning to TRBD2. V lost 3 bases, J lost 3 bases, and 9 bases stayed unmatched. Germline V CDR1 and CDR2: MDHEN, SYDVKM. This CDR3 contains 17 residues. This chain's CDR3 is CASSFREGLASTDTQYF. DNA of the CDR3: TGTGCCAGCAGTTTTCGTGAGGGACTAGCGTCTACAGATACGCAGTATTTT.

The chain recombines TRBV18 with TRBJ1-3; D gene ambiguous. This CDR3 comprises 16 residues. Trimming removed 5 bases at V and 0 bases at J, with 14 bases between. The germline V gene encodes CDR1 KGHSH and CDR2 LQKENI. The CDR3 region has the DNA TGTGCCAGCTCATCCCAGACGGTGAGCTCTGGAAACACCATATATTTT. The encoded protein is CASSSQTVSSGNTIYF.

The rearrangement uses TRBV19 and TRBJ1-1; D remains ambiguous. V was clipped by 10 bases and J by 1 base, with 7 bases between them. The CDR3 runs 11 residues. CDR1 and CDR2 (germline): LNHDA, SQIVND (reference sequence). CDR3 sequence (DNA): TGTGCCACCAAAAAGAACACTGAAGCTTTCTTT. This sequence encodes CATKKNTEAFF. The whole variable domain, remainder taken from reference TRBV19 and TRBJ1-1, is DGGITQSPKYLFRKEGQNVTLSCEQNLNHDAMYWYRQDPGQGLRLIYYSQIVNDFQKGDIAEGYSVSREKKESFPLTVTSAQKNPTAFYLCATKKNTEAFFGQGTRLTVV.

The chain recombines TRBV6-4 with TRBJ1-4; D may be TRBD1 (6 bases). The V end lost 5 bases, the J end lost 5 bases, and 15 bases lay between the germline ends. Germline CDR1 is MRHNA and CDR2 is SNTAGT. The CDR3 loop spans 15 amino acids. The DNA for the CDR3 is TGTGCCAGCAGTTCTCAGGGGTCGCCGAATGAAAAACTGTTTTTT. Protein: CASSSQGSPNEKLFF.

V and J are TRBV5-1 and TRBJ2-5; TRBD2 matches at 7 bases. V lost 3 bases, J lost 2 bases, and 13 bases stayed unmatched. This CDR3 region has 17 residues. Germline-derived CDR1 and CDR2 are SGHRS and YFSETQ. The CDR3 loop is CASSWQPSSGAQETQYF. The CDR3 DNA reads TGCGCCAGCAGCTGGCAACCTTCTAGCGGAGCACAAGAGACCCAGTACTTC.

This chain connects TRBV7-2 to TRBJ2-2; D possibly corresponds to TRBD2 (5 bases). V was clipped by 3 bases and J by 3 bases, with 11 bases between them. Germline CDR1 SGHTA, CDR2 FQGNSA. CDR3 length equals 15 residues. The CDR3 region has the DNA TGTGCCAGCAGCTTCTTGGGAGATCACACCGGGGAGCTGTTTTTT. Its protein is CASSFLGDHTGELFF.

This chain links TRBV20-1 with TRBJ2-7; D uncertain. Germline V CDR1 and CDR2: DFQATT, SNEGSKA (reference sequence). The germline V and J ends were trimmed by 8 bases and 4 bases, with 12 bases remaining between them. The CDR3 has 11 residues. The DNA for the CDR3 is TGCAGTACCCTAAGGAAATACGAGCAGTACTTC. This codes for CSTLRKYEQYF.

Regarding this clone: The junction differs from germline at one of its ends, possibly a read error. The chain is built from TRBV5-8 and TRBJ1-4; D might be TRBD1 (5 bases). CDR1 is SGHTS, CDR2 YDEGEE, per germline. The CDR3 has 13 amino acids. CDR3 amino acids: CFSVGAPGPDPYF. The DNA of the CDR3 is TGCTTCTCGGTTGGGGCCCCGGGTCCCGACCCGTATTTT.

The J gene is TRBJ1-5, the V gene TRBV2; 7 bases match TRBD1. Germline trimming cut 4 bases from V and 6 bases from J; bases unmatched to any gene: 9. This CDR3 contains 15 residues. The germline CDR1 and CDR2 sequences are SNHLY and FYNNEI. The CDR3 sequence is CASSVRGASGQPQHF. CDR3 bases: TGTGCCAGCAGTGTCAGGGGGGCGTCTGGTCAGCCCCAGCATTTT. Combining the CDR3 with reference TRBV2 and TRBJ1-5 gives the whole variable domain EPEVTQTPSHQVTQMGQEVILRCVPISNHLYFYWYRQILGQKVEFLVSFYNNEISEKSEIFDDQFSVERPDGSNFTLKIRSTKLEDSAMYFCASSVRGASGQPQHFGDGTRLSIL.

V and J are TRBV2 and TRBJ1-5; possible D gene TRBD1, 5 bases. CDR1 and CDR2 (germline): SNHLY, FYNNEI. The CDR3 runs 14 residues. V was clipped by 6 bases and J by 3 bases, with 12 bases between them. The CDR3 protein is CASRGDSPNQPQHF. For the CDR3, the DNA is TGTGCCAGCAGGGGTGACAGCCCCAATCAGCCCCAGCATTTT.

The V gene is TRBV5-6, the J gene TRBJ2-5, with 9 bases identical to TRBD1. The ends lost 3 bases at V and 3 bases at J; junction bases unmatched: 9. The CDR3 has 16 residues. The germline V gene has CDR1 SGHDT and CDR2 YYEEEE. Here the CDR3 DNA reads TGTGCCAGCAGCTCACCTGGGGGACAGGGTGAAGAGACCCAGTACTTC. Protein product: CASSSPGGQGEETQYF. Together with reference TRBV5-6 and TRBJ2-5, the CDR3 gives the full variable domain: DAGVTQSPTHLIKTRGQQVTLRCSPKSGHDTVSWYQQALGQGPQFIFQYYEEEERQRGNFPDRFSGHQFPNYSSELNVNALLLGDSALYLCASSSPGGQGEETQYFGPGTRLLVL.

This clone has just a few counts. V is TRBV10-3 and J is TRBJ1-5; no clear D gene. The V and J ends lost 0 bases and 5 bases respectively, with 8 bases between them. Germline V gene sequence: CDR1 ENHRY, CDR2 SYGVKD. This CDR3 spans 14 amino acids. CDR3 nucleotide sequence: TGTGCCATCAGTGAGTCCCCCCAAGATCAGCCCCAGCATTTT. It codes for CAISESPQDQPQHF.

The chain couples TRBV19 to TRBJ1-3; D call uncertain. V gave up 8 bases and J gave up 3 bases, with 14 bases separating them. The CDR3 has 14 amino acids. The V gene's germline CDR1 is LNHDA and CDR2 SQIVND (reference sequence). Here the CDR3 DNA reads TGTGCCAGTTTGGCGCAGAGCCATGGAAACACCATATATTTT. Protein sequence: CASLAQSHGNTIYF.